The entry that follows covers one T cell receptor (beta chain) sequence. The record originates from a study of blood T cell repertoires in COVID-19. Overall study context: Sites in the United States, Italy and Spain provided acute and convalescent COVID-19 samples. T cells, B-cell-depleted T cells, or PBMCs provided the cDNA or gDNA that served as material.

The data were produced by immunoSEQ multiplex PCR, yet TCRdb's version contains in-frame clones alone and is incomplete. The sample shows tens of thousands of clones, 78% of them seen only once. With 5 bases clipped from V and 2 bases from J, the junction kept 5 bases outside the gene matches. The CDR3 contains 14 residues. The germline CDR1 and CDR2 sequences are SNHLY and FYNNEI. Source material: peripheral blood. The sequence was collected from a human donor in a cohort sampled during active COVID-19. V gene TRBV2 combines with J gene TRBJ2-7, with 8 bases fitting TRBD1. CDR3 sequence: CASSRQGATYEQYF. CDR3 DNA: TGTGCCAGCAGTAGGCAGGGGGCCACCTACGAGCAGTACTTC.